This TCR beta chain was found in a study of shared clonotypes between healthy human individuals. Some clones are missing from TCRdb's copy, which holds only in-frame ones; the method was immunoSEQ multiplex PCR. Seen here are roughly 1,500,000 clones, around 98.5% observed once, and the top ten hold approximately 0.4%. After removal of 6 bases from V and 2 bases from J, the junction contained 1 base not matched to a gene. The germline V gene has CDR1 SGHTA and CDR2 FQGNSA. This CDR3 is built from 13 residues. The sequenced sample was naive CD4+ T cells sorted from blood. Subset noted: CD45RA+ positively selected. The chain employs TRBV7-2 and TRBJ2-7, with 10 positions matching TRBD1. This clonotype was sampled from a man younger than 40 in good health. The CDR3 region is CASRTGGTYEQYF. Here the CDR3 DNA reads TGTGCCAGCAGGACAGGGGGCACCTACGAGCAGTACTTC.